This T cell receptor (beta chain) was retrieved from a study of HIV-infected patients and healthy controls. Reverse transcription used approximately 500 ng RNA and constant-region primers for alpha and beta. Alpha and beta chain libraries were made separately by chain-specific third strand synthesis with multiplexing indices. TCRdb re-called the 5' RACE reads through MiXCR, storing one row per CDR3 protein. The data contain roughly 8,000 distinct CDR3 sequences, 8% to 10% of them singletons. No cell fractionation was done, so the repertoire covers all unsorted peripheral blood T cells. This clonotype was detected many times. The CDR3 has 13 residues. V lost 4 bases and J lost 0, with 7 bases in between.

The rearrangement links TRBV23-1 to TRBJ2-7; D could derive from TRBD1 or TRBD2 (5 bases each). TRBV23-1 is an open reading frame whose function is uncertain. This sequence was found in an adult with HIV infection. Sequenced here: blood, sampled before antiretroviral therapy. CDR3 residues: CASSRGCSYEQYF. Written as DNA, the CDR3 is TGCGCCAGCAGTCGGGGGTGCTCCTACGAGCAGTACTTC.